The source of this TCR beta chain is a study of multiple sclerosis patients with progressive multifocal leukoencephalopathy. Study results and caveats: Most PML patients had lower entropy, suggesting less diverse TRB repertoires. Preferential TRBV-TRBJ pairings or common gene usage were not detected at PML.

As to time point: about 13 months of natalizumab therapy. Details on this clone: Its target is unknown.

The CDR3 sequence is 15 residues long. The germline V gene encodes CDR1 SGHRS and CDR2 YFSETQ. Trimming took 3 bases from V and 0 from J; bases not matched to a gene: 3. Clones were sequenced by immunoSEQ multiplex PCR, and TCRdb holds only the in-frame ones, with some missing. The sample shows 24,000 or so clones, approximately 89% of them seen only once. V is TRBV5-1 and J is TRBJ2-1; 7 nucleotides agree with TRBD1. This sequence originates from a man aged 25 to 40 with multiple sclerosis. The sequences come from PBMCs, collected from a patient treated with natalizumab. DNA for the CDR3: TGCGCCAGCAGCTCACAGGGGAGCTCCTACAATGAGCAGTTCTTC. Protein: CASSSQGSSYNEQFF.